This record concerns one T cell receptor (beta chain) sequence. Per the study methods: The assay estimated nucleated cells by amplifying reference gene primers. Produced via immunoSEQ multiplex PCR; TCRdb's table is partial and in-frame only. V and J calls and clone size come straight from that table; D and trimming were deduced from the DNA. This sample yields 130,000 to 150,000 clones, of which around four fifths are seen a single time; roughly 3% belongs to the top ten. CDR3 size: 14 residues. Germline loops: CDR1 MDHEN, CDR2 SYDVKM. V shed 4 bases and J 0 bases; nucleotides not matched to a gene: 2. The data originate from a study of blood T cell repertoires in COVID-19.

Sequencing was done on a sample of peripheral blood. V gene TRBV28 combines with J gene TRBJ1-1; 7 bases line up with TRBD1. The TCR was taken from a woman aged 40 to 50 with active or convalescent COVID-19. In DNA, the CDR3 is TGTGCCAGCAGTTCCGGACAGGTGAACACTGAAGCTTTCTTT. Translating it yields CASSSGQVNTEAFF.